What follows describes a single TCR beta chain. Its antigen is unknown. Sequencing used cDNA as its template, made by extracting RNA and reverse transcribing it. Measured with immunoSEQ multiplex PCR; TCRdb has only the in-frame clones, and not every one. The data hold about 150,000 clones, with 85% to 90% observed a single time. PBMCs, the starting material, were the source of sorted CD4+ and CD8+ T cells. This entry belongs to a study of CD8+ T cells in alopecia areata. Background on the study: Treated individuals took tofacitinib by mouth, 5 to 10 mg twice daily.

The study, taken as a whole, reports: The study found TCR sharing across patients less clear than in mice, possibly for HLA reasons.

This receptor was taken from a human donor with alopecia areata. Material: CD8+ T cells sorted from blood, obtained at week 0.

The CDR3 here is CASGDMSAEAFF. CDR3 DNA sequence: TGTGCCAGCGGGGATATGAGCGCTGAAGCTTTCTTT. The chain carries TRBV6-1 and TRBJ1-1; unclear D gene. Trimming removed 8 bases at V and 6 bases at J, with 13 bases between. Germline values: CDR1 MNHNS, CDR2 SASEGT. The CDR3 runs 12 residues.